This T cell receptor (beta chain) was sequenced during a study of tumor-infiltrating lymphocytes in localized non-small cell lung cancer (dated by TCRdb to about 2021). Regarding the complete study: The cohort included patients whose samples were collected after neoadjuvant chemotherapy, as well as both smokers and never-smokers and several histologies. From each patient came resected tumor tissue plus uninvolved lung tissue from that same patient, and the uninvolved lung tissue was described as non-adjacent to the tumor. Alongside flow cytometry, multiplex immunofluorescence, RNA-seq, exome sequencing and proteomics, TCR sequencing was applied to the same patients as one of several integrated assays. In total, the ICON cohort was made up of about 150 surgical patients who had localized non-small cell lung cancer and whose tumors were resected. The paired tumor versus uninvolved lung comparison of immunoSEQ T-cell fraction included roughly 60 patients. General study outcomes and caveats: Assay coverage differed among patients according to how much tissue was available, so only a subset of the cohort had TCR sequencing. TCR-derived T-cell fraction did not differ between the flow cytometry-defined immunotypes IM1 (good prognosis) and IM2 (poor prognosis). Consistent with immunofluorescence CD3 counts, TCRbeta sequencing supported greater T cell infiltration in tumors than in uninvolved lung tissue. Different pieces of the same tissue were used for different assays, so technical variation could not be separated from intratumor heterogeneity.

This clone has just a few counts. The clone's antigen remains unknown. No per-base quality is available; no much larger clone lies one base away. Enrollment in ICON was initiated in 2016, and the last patient was enrolled in 2018. In a subcohort of 60 to 85 patients, fresh tumor and matched uninvolved tissue were collected for in-depth immune analyses, with TCR sequencing among those analyses. DNA isolated from bulk tissue, without cell sorting, was used for TCR sequencing. The T-cell fraction in tumor and uninvolved lung tissue was obtained from TCR sequencing using the immunoSEQ assay. On the study's bioinformatics: For survival analysis, patients were split into high (upper tertile) and low (lower two tertiles) T-cell fraction groups and compared by log-rank test. A signed-rank test was used to check for differences in T-cell fraction between paired tumor and uninvolved lung. The immuneACCESS repertoire file appears here via TCRdb, limited to in-frame rearrangements. These files lack a portion of the clones; in checked studies, under half of the deficit traces to unresolved V genes, and the cause of the others is not known. Clonal size and the V and J genes are those of that table, whereas D and trimming came from the DNA. The sample contains several thousand clones, roughly 78% of them found a single time. The top ten constitute approximately 6.6% of the sample.

This sequence originates from a human donor with non-small cell lung cancer. Sample: uninvolved lung tissue not adjacent to the tumor.

DNA sequence: TGTGCCAGCAGCTCTCCCAGGGTGCTGGCTAATGAAAAACTGTTTTTT. This codes for CASSSPRVLANEKLFF. This receptor chain uses TRBV28 and TRBJ1-4; TRBD1 is perhaps the D gene, given 5 matching bases. The junction carries 17 bases between V and J, which are trimmed by 6 bases and 3 bases respectively. CDR1 MDHEN and CDR2 SYDVKM are derived from the germline V gene. CDR3 length: 16 amino acids, cysteine to phenylalanine. The DNA shown is the 48-base CDR3, in frame from base 1.